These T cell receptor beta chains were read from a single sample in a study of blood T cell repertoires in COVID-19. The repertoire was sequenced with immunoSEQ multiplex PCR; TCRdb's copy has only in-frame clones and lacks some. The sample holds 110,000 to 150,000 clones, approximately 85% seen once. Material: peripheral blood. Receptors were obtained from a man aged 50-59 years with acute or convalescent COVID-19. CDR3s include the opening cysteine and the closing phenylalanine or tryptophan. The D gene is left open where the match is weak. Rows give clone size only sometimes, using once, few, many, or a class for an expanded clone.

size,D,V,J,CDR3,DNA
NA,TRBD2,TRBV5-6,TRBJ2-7,CASSSRVALAGDHEQYF,TGTGCCAGCAGCTCCCGCGTGGCATTGGCGGGAGATCACGAGCAGTACTTC
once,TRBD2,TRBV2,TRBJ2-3,CASRSGETAGADTQYF,TGTGCCAGCAGAAGCGGGGAAACCGCGGGGGCAGATACGCAGTATTTT
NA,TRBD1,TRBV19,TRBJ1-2,CASSPGQTLRGYTF,TGTGCCAGTAGTCCGGGACAGACCCTCCGTGGCTACACCTTC
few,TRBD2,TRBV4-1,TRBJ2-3,CASSQGSSGVTDTQYF,TGCGCCAGCAGCCAGGGGTCGAGCGGGGTCACAGATACGCAGTATTTT
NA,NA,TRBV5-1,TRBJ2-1,CASGGTNEQFF,TGCGCCAGCGGCGGGACTAATGAGCAGTTCTTC
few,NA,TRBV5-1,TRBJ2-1,CASSLGQGYNEQFF,TGCGCCAGCAGCTTGGGCCAGGGCTACAATGAGCAGTTCTTC
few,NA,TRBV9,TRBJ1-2,CASSPNRTPYYGYTF,TGTGCCAGCAGCCCAAACAGGACCCCTTACTATGGCTACACCTTC
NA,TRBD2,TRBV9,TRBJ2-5,CASSAGPPTGGDQYF,TGTGCCAGCAGCGCGGGACCACCAACGGGGGGGGACCAGTACTTC
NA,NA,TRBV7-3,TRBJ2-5,CASSLIAGRGETQYF,TGTGCCAGCAGCTTAATCGCGGGACGGGGCGAGACCCAGTACTTC
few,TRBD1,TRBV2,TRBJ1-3,CASSLTGQRGSSSGNTIYF,TGTGCCAGCAGTCTAACGGGACAGCGCGGATCTAGCTCTGGAAACACCATATATTTT
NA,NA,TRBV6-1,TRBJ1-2,CASSEGPVYGYTF,TGTGCCAGCAGTGAGGGGCCGGTTTATGGCTACACCTTC
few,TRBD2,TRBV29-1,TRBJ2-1,CSAQGLAGGSSYNEQFF,TGCAGCGCCCAGGGACTAGCGGGGGGGAGCTCCTACAATGAGCAGTTCTTC
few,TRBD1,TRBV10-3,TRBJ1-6,CAISGGDRGGNSPLHF,TGTGCCATCAGTGGAGGGGACAGGGGAGGTAATTCACCCCTCCACTTT
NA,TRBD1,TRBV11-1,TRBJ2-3,CASSPRTGSDTQYF,TGTGCCAGCAGCCCCAGGACAGGGTCAGATACGCAGTATTTT
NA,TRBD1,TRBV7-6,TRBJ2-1,CASSFIRTGRFYNEQFF,TGTGCCAGCAGCTTCATCCGGACAGGGAGATTCTACAATGAGCAGTTCTTC
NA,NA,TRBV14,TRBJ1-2,CASSQVPAGYTF,TGTGCCAGCAGCCAAGTCCCCGCGGGCTACACCTTC
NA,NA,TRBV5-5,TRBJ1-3,CASSDTGASGNTIYF,TGTGCCAGCAGCGATACAGGTGCCTCTGGAAACACCATATATTTT
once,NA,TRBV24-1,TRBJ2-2,CATSDPAGTGELFF,TGTGCCACCAGTGATCCTGCGGGTACCGGGGAGCTGTTTTTT
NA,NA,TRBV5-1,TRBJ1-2,CASSLRQGNLYGYTF,TGCGCCAGCAGCTTGAGGCAGGGAAACCTCTATGGCTACACCTTC
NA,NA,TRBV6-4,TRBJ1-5,CANGTPPGQHF,TGTGCCAATGGGACACCACCTGGTCAGCATTTT
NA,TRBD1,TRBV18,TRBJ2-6,CASSPTQDRASSGANVLTF,TGTGCCAGCTCACCAACACAGGACAGGGCCAGCTCTGGGGCCAACGTCCTGACTTTC
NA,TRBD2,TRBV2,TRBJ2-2,CASSDRGLAGQVGTGELFF,TGTGCCAGCAGTGATAGGGGACTAGCGGGCCAAGTAGGTACCGGGGAGCTGTTTTTT
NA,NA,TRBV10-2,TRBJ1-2,CATVSGNYGYTF,TGCGCCACCGTAAGTGGCAACTATGGCTACACCTTC
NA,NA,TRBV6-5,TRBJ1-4,CASSPGEGGAEKLFF,TGTGCCAGCAGCCCCGGGGAGGGAGGGGCAGAAAAACTGTTTTTT
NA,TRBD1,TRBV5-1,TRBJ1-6,CASSSGQGNSPLHF,TGCGCCAGCAGCTCAGGACAGGGGAATTCACCCCTCCACTTT
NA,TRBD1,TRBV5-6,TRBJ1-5,CASSLAGTGPTQPQHF,TGTGCCAGCAGCTTGGCCGGGACAGGCCCCACTCAGCCCCAGCATTTT
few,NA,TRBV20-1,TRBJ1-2,CSARGGYGYTF,TGCAGTGCTAGAGGCGGCTATGGCTACACCTTC
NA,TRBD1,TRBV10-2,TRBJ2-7,CASTVQGVQEQYF,TGCGCCAGCACGGTACAGGGGGTTCAGGAGCAGTACTTC
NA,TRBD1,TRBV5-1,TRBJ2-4,CASSLLGDRANIQYF,TGCGCCAGCAGCTTGTTAGGGGACAGGGCAAACATTCAGTACTTC
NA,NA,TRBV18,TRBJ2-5,CASSPAGGPETQYF,TGTGCCAGCTCACCCGCAGGGGGGCCAGAGACCCAGTACTTC
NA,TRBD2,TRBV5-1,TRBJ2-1,CASSLGLAANEQFF,TGCGCCAGCAGCTTGGGACTAGCGGCCAATGAGCAGTTCTTC
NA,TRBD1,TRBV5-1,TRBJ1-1,CASSYTGVNTEAFF,TGCGCCAGCAGCTACACAGGGGTTAACACTGAAGCTTTCTTT
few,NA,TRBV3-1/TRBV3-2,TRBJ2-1,CASSQEGGEQFF,TGTGCCAGCAGCCAAGAAGGGGGTGAGCAGTTCTTC
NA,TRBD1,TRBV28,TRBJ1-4,CASSSPGQGIEKLFF,TGTGCCAGCAGTTCCCCGGGACAGGGGATTGAAAAACTGTTTTTT
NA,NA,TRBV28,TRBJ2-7,CASTPGGSSYEQYF,TGTGCCAGCACCCCGGGTGGGAGCTCGTACGAGCAGTACTTC
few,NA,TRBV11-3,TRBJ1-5,CASRGGYQPQHF,TGTGCCAGCCGGGGGGGGTATCAGCCCCAGCATTTT
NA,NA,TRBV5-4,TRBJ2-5,CASSLYSQETQYF,TGTGCCAGCAGCTTGTACAGTCAAGAGACCCAGTACTTC
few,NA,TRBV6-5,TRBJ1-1,CGSRLIGGTEAFF,TGTGGCAGCCGTCTTATAGGCGGGACTGAAGCTTTCTTT
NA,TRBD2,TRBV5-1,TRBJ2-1,CASSLTTLAGRQTRSYNEQFF,TGCGCCAGCAGCCTCACTACTCTAGCGGGGAGACAGACACGCTCCTACAATGAGCAGTTCTTC
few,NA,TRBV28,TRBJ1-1,CASSNARGTEAFF,TGTGCCAGCAGCAACGCCCGGGGGACTGAAGCTTTCTTT
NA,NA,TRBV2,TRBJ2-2,CASSEVGWGAGELFF,TGTGCCAGCAGTGAGGTGGGGTGGGGGGCCGGGGAGCTGTTTTTT
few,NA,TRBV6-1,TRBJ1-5,CASSERDYQPQHF,TGTGCCAGCAGTGAACGGGACTATCAGCCCCAGCATTTT
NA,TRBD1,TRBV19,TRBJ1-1,CAGKAGQGSTEAFF,TGTGCAGGGAAGGCTGGACAGGGAAGTACTGAAGCTTTCTTT
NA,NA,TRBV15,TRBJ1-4,CATSRGRFATNEKLFF,TGTGCCACCAGCAGAGGCCGGTTTGCAACTAATGAAAAACTGTTTTTT
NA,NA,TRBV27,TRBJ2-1,CASSLSVSSYNEQFF,TGTGCCAGCAGTTTATCGGTTAGCTCCTACAATGAGCAGTTCTTC
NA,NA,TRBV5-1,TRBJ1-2,CASMPGGLDYGYTF,TGCGCCAGTATGCCTGGCGGTTTGGACTATGGCTACACCTTC
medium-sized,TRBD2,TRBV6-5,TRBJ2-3,CASSTGLAGADTQYF,TGTGCCAGCAGTACGGGACTAGCGGGAGCAGATACGCAGTATTTT
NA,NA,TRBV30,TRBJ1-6,CAWSLLGGHSPLHF,TGTGCCTGGAGCCTTCTGGGGGGGCATTCACCCCTCCACTTT
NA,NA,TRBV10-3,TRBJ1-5,CAISESGGDGQPQHF,TGTGCCATCAGTGAGTCGGGAGGGGATGGTCAGCCCCAGCATTTT